This is a list of T cell receptor beta chains from one sample in a study of control samples from healthy donors and cancer patients. TCRdb's table, derived via immunoSEQ multiplex PCR, lists solely in-frame clones and lacks some. Of 65,000 to 90,000 clones listed, 87% were seen once; the top ten hold around 20%. The sample taken for sequencing was blood. These receptors originate from a man aged 50 or older in good health. Both conserved end residues are part of each CDR3. The D gene is left open where the match is weak. Part of the rows lack a size; the others show once, few, many or a class for expanded clones.

CDR3nt: TGTGCCAGCAGCTTGGGCTCCTACGAGCAGTACTTC
CDR3aa: CASSLGSYEQYF
len: 12
v_gene: TRBV11-2
j_gene: TRBJ2-7
d_gene: .
abundance: few

CDR3nt: TGTGCCAGTAGTATTCCCGGCAGGGTCGGCTACACCTTC
CDR3aa: CASSIPGRVGYTF
len: 13
v_gene: TRBV19
j_gene: TRBJ1-2
d_gene: .
abundance: .

CDR3nt: TGTGCTCCGAGGGACTTTATGAACACTGAAGCTTTCTTT
CDR3aa: CAPRDFMNTEAFF
len: 13
v_gene: TRBV12-5
j_gene: TRBJ1-1
d_gene: .
abundance: once

CDR3nt: TGTGCCAGCAGCTTAGGGTCAGTTAACTATGGCTACACCTTC
CDR3aa: CASSLGSVNYGYTF
len: 14
v_gene: TRBV11-3
j_gene: TRBJ1-2
d_gene: .
abundance: .

CDR3nt: TGCGCCAGCAGCTATGATAGCAATCAGCCCCAGCATTTT
CDR3aa: CASSYDSNQPQHF
len: 13
v_gene: TRBV4-1
j_gene: TRBJ1-5
d_gene: .
abundance: .

CDR3nt: TGTGCCAGTAGTAACGGACTAGCGGGGAATGAGCAGTTCTTC
CDR3aa: CASSNGLAGNEQFF
len: 14
v_gene: TRBV19
j_gene: TRBJ2-1
d_gene: TRBD2
abundance: .

CDR3nt: TGTGCCACCAGTGATTCCCCAGGGACTTATGGCTACACCTTC
CDR3aa: CATSDSPGTYGYTF
len: 14
v_gene: TRBV24-1
j_gene: TRBJ1-2
d_gene: .
abundance: .

CDR3nt: TGTGCCAGCAGTTTTGGGTTCTATGGCTACACCTTC
CDR3aa: CASSFGFYGYTF
len: 12
v_gene: TRBV12-3/TRBV12-4
j_gene: TRBJ1-2
d_gene: .
abundance: .

CDR3nt: TGTGCCAGCAGTTACCCAGGGAGTGAGCAGTTCTTC
CDR3aa: CASSYPGSEQFF
len: 12
v_gene: TRBV6-6
j_gene: TRBJ2-1
d_gene: .
abundance: once

CDR3nt: TGTGCCAGCAGTTTCGGGCGGGAGTTGGGCTACACCTTC
CDR3aa: CASSFGRELGYTF
len: 13
v_gene: TRBV12-3/TRBV12-4
j_gene: TRBJ1-2
d_gene: .
abundance: .

CDR3nt: TGTGCCAGCAGCTTACGAGGCGGGGGGGGAAATGAGCAGTTCTTC
CDR3aa: CASSLRGGGGNEQFF
len: 15
v_gene: TRBV5-8
j_gene: TRBJ2-1
d_gene: TRBD2
abundance: .

CDR3nt: TGTGCCACAAGTGGACTAGCGGGAGTGGCGTACAATGAGCAGTTCTTC
CDR3aa: CATSGLAGVAYNEQFF
len: 16
v_gene: TRBV18
j_gene: TRBJ2-1
d_gene: TRBD2
abundance: .

CDR3nt: TGTGCCAGCAGCCGAGAGAAGGCCCAGCCCCAGCATTTT
CDR3aa: CASSREKAQPQHF
len: 13
v_gene: TRBV7-8
j_gene: TRBJ1-5
d_gene: .
abundance: .

CDR3nt: TGTGCCACCAGCAGAGAAGACAGCCGAGAGCAGTACTTC
CDR3aa: CATSREDSREQYF
len: 13
v_gene: TRBV15
j_gene: TRBJ2-7
d_gene: .
abundance: .

CDR3nt: TGCGCCAGCAGCCCCCGGTTGACGAGAGATACGCAGTATTTT
CDR3aa: CASSPRLTRDTQYF
len: 14
v_gene: TRBV4-1
j_gene: TRBJ2-3
d_gene: .
abundance: .

CDR3nt: TGTGCCAGCAGCTTAGATGTCAACACCGGGGAGCTGTTTTTT
CDR3aa: CASSLDVNTGELFF
len: 14
v_gene: TRBV11-2
j_gene: TRBJ2-2
d_gene: .
abundance: .

CDR3nt: TGTGCCATCAGTGAGGGGACATCCGTAAATCAGCCCCAGCATTTT
CDR3aa: CAISEGTSVNQPQHF
len: 15
v_gene: TRBV10-3
j_gene: TRBJ1-5
d_gene: .
abundance: .

CDR3nt: TGCGCCAGCAGCTTGCTTAGCGGAAGCACAGATACGCAGTATTTT
CDR3aa: CASSLLSGSTDTQYF
len: 15
v_gene: TRBV5-1
j_gene: TRBJ2-3
d_gene: .
abundance: .

CDR3nt: TGTGCCAGCAGCTTACCGCATAATTCACCCCTCCACTTT
CDR3aa: CASSLPHNSPLHF
len: 13
v_gene: TRBV7-8
j_gene: TRBJ1-6
d_gene: .
abundance: once

CDR3nt: TGTGCCAGCAGCCCCCGGACAGGGGCTAACTATGGCTACACCTTC
CDR3aa: CASSPRTGANYGYTF
len: 15
v_gene: TRBV7-2
j_gene: TRBJ1-2
d_gene: TRBD1
abundance: .

CDR3nt: TGTGCCAGCAGCTTAAAGAGGGGGAACTCTGGAAACACCATATATTTT
CDR3aa: CASSLKRGNSGNTIYF
len: 16
v_gene: TRBV7-3
j_gene: TRBJ1-3
d_gene: .
abundance: .

CDR3nt: TGTGCCAGCACCCCTTTGGGGTGGGGCCTCAATGAGCAGTTCTTC
CDR3aa: CASTPLGWGLNEQFF
len: 15
v_gene: TRBV14
j_gene: TRBJ2-1
d_gene: .
abundance: .

CDR3nt: TGTGCCACCAGTGGGCTCGGGACTAGCGGGAGGGGAACAGATACGCAGTATTTT
CDR3aa: CATSGLGTSGRGTDTQYF
len: 18
v_gene: TRBV24-1
j_gene: TRBJ2-3
d_gene: TRBD2
abundance: .

CDR3nt: TGTGCCAGTAATGACAGGGTAACGATTGAAGCTTTCTTT
CDR3aa: CASNDRVTIEAFF
len: 13
v_gene: TRBV19
j_gene: TRBJ1-1
d_gene: TRBD1
abundance: .

CDR3nt: TGTGCCAGTAGTATTGGCGGGGGGTTAAACATTCAGTACTTC
CDR3aa: CASSIGGGLNIQYF
len: 14
v_gene: TRBV19
j_gene: TRBJ2-4
d_gene: TRBD2
abundance: .

CDR3nt: TGCAGCGTTGTGTCTACATTGAACAATGAGCAGTTCTTC
CDR3aa: CSVVSTLNNEQFF
len: 13
v_gene: TRBV29-1
j_gene: TRBJ2-1
d_gene: .
abundance: .

CDR3nt: TGTGCCAGCAGGATGCCCTCCCAGGGGGAAGCTTTCTTT
CDR3aa: CASRMPSQGEAFF
len: 13
v_gene: TRBV12-3/TRBV12-4
j_gene: TRBJ1-1
d_gene: .
abundance: .

CDR3nt: TGCGCCAGCAGCCAAGATGGCAGAGACAATCAGCCCCAGCATTTT
CDR3aa: CASSQDGRDNQPQHF
len: 15
v_gene: TRBV4-3
j_gene: TRBJ1-5
d_gene: .
abundance: few

CDR3nt: TGTGCCAGCAGTCACACGCCGGGCCAATGGGGTGAAAAACTGTTTTTT
CDR3aa: CASSHTPGQWGEKLFF
len: 16
v_gene: TRBV21-1
j_gene: TRBJ1-4
d_gene: .
abundance: once

CDR3nt: TGTGCCAGCAGCTTAGTTCCGCAGGGGGCGTATGTTGGCTACACCTTC
CDR3aa: CASSLVPQGAYVGYTF
len: 16
v_gene: TRBV7-8
j_gene: TRBJ1-2
d_gene: TRBD1
abundance: .

CDR3nt: TGTGCCAGCGGCGTAGCGGCCTCGAGCACAGATACGCAGTATTTT
CDR3aa: CASGVAASSTDTQYF
len: 15
v_gene: TRBV2
j_gene: TRBJ2-3
d_gene: .
abundance: .

CDR3nt: TGTGCCAGCAGCGTCCAGGGGGACGGCTATGGCTACACCTTC
CDR3aa: CASSVQGDGYGYTF
len: 14
v_gene: TRBV9
j_gene: TRBJ1-2
d_gene: TRBD1
abundance: .

CDR3nt: TGTGCCAGCAGCCCCCTCGGGACAGGGGGCTGGAATTCGGCTTTCTTT
CDR3aa: CASSPLGTGGWNSAFF
len: 16
v_gene: TRBV3-1/TRBV3-2
j_gene: TRBJ1-1
d_gene: TRBD1
abundance: .

CDR3nt: TGTGCCTGGAGCGGAGGGGGGAGCACAGATACGCAGTATTTT
CDR3aa: CAWSGGGSTDTQYF
len: 14
v_gene: TRBV30
j_gene: TRBJ2-3
d_gene: .
abundance: .

CDR3nt: TGCGCCAGCAGTTTGCCAACGGGACAGGGAGCGGAGACCCAGTACTTC
CDR3aa: CASSLPTGQGAETQYF
len: 16
v_gene: TRBV5-1
j_gene: TRBJ2-5
d_gene: TRBD1
abundance: .